These 27 T cell receptor beta chains share one sample of origin, sequenced in a study of T cells in Graves' hyperthyroidism and ophthalmopathy (dated by TCRdb to about 2019). Libraries were prepared through multiplex PCR. Sequencing used an Illumina HiSeq 2000. The TCR beta CDR3 regions were amplified from RNA transcripts. For the first round of RT-PCR on the TCR CDR3, the HTBI primer set was used together with the Qiagen OneStep RT-PCR kit. TCRdb ran its own pipeline on the public reads, namely fastp trimming at Q25 and MiXCR clone calling, and kept in-frame beta chains. Rows are unified per CDR3 protein, each entry keeping the most common DNA and genes. The sample has around 300,000 distinct CDR3 sequences on record, about 15% of them singletons. The ten largest clones add up to roughly 24% of the sample. The sequenced sample consisted of blood. The receptors shown here come from a woman aged 25-40 years with Graves' hyperthyroidism.

This clonotype was observed at least ten times. The chain recombines TRBV29-1 with TRBJ2-3; 9 nucleotides agree with TRBD2. With 4 bases clipped from V and 4 bases from J, the junction kept 6 bases outside the gene matches. The length of the CDR3 is 14 residues. Germline lookup yields CDR1 SQVTM and CDR2 ANQGSEA. CDR3 in amino acids: CSVAREGPADTQYF. The CDR3 DNA reads as TGCAGCGTTGCGCGGGAGGGCCCGGCAGATACGCAGTATTTT.

This clonotype was observed many times. The V gene is TRBV7-2, the J gene TRBJ2-1; D is unclear. CDR1 is SGHTA, CDR2 FQGNSA, per germline. The germline V and J ends were trimmed by 6 bases and 0 bases, with 12 bases remaining between them. The CDR3 spans 15 residues. The CDR3 DNA reads TGTGCCAGCAGTCCCGGTCCCAGCTCCTACAATGAGCAGTTCTTC. As protein: CASSPGPSSYNEQFF.

There are many counts of this clonotype. V and J are TRBV20-1 and TRBJ2-5, with unresolved D. Deletions cut 4 bases from V and 1 base from J, with 16 bases between. This CDR3 comprises 15 residues. Looked up from germline, CDR1 is DFQATT and CDR2 is SNEGSKA (reference sequence). Here the CDR3 DNA reads TGCAGTGCTACCGAAGACTCCTACACCCAAGAGACCCAGTACTTC. Encoded protein: CSATEDSYTQETQYF.

Concerning this clonotype: This sequence may be a read error, since a much larger clone differs from it by one base. The final CDR3 position lacks the conserved phenylalanine or tryptophan, pointing to a likely read error. J is TRBJ2-3 and V is TRBV11-2, with D tentatively TRBD2 (5 bases). Trimming stripped 5 bases from V and 1 base from J, with 7 bases between. CDR1 is SGHAT, CDR2 FQNNGV, per germline. This CDR3 has 13 amino acids. CDR3 protein: CASSPRGTDTQYL. CDR3 sequence (DNA): TGTGCCAGCAGCCCGCGGGGCACAGATACGCAGTATCTT.

This clonotype was seen many times. This chain uses TRBV28 with TRBJ2-1; D possibly uses TRBD1 or TRBD2 (5 bases each). Germline CDR1 is MDHEN and CDR2 is SYDVKM. CDR3 length equals 13 residues. V gave up 10 bases and J gave up 12 bases, with 22 bases separating them. CDR3 bases: TGTGCCACCGGAGAAGGGGACCACGGGGTGCAGTTCTTC. This gives the protein CATGEGDHGVQFF.

The J gene is TRBJ2-1, the V gene TRBV9, with TRBD1 as a possible D gene (5 bases). This CDR3 comprises 14 residues. V lost 3 bases, J lost 7 bases, and 14 bases lay in between. Per the germline V gene, CDR1 is SGDLS and CDR2 is YYNGEE. The CDR3 bases are TGTGCCAGCAGCGCGTGGGGCAGTCGGAATGAGCAGTTCTTC. It yields the protein CASSAWGSRNEQFF.

Ten or more counts support this clonotype. The chain carries TRBV20-1 and TRBJ1-1; 7 bases are shared with TRBD1. CDR3 length equals 13 residues. Germline V gene sequence: CDR1 DFQATT, CDR2 SNEGSKA (reference sequence). The V segment lost 6 bases and the J segment 10 bases; nucleotides outside the gene matches: 14. This CDR3 reads CSAPTPGGVVAFF. The DNA of the CDR3 is TGCAGTGCACCCACACCAGGGGGGGTTGTAGCTTTCTTT.

This clonotype has only a few counts. V gene TRBV7-2 combines with J gene TRBJ1-1; the D gene is possibly TRBD1 (5 bases). The V end was cut by 4 bases, the J end by 0 bases, with 9 bases between. The length of the CDR3 is 14 residues. The V gene's germline CDR1 is SGHTA and CDR2 FQGNSA. CDR3 in amino acids: CASSWGGVNTEAFF. The CDR3 DNA follows: TGTGCCAGCAGCTGGGGGGGGGTGAACACTGAAGCTTTCTTT. The full variable domain, its missing parts supplied by reference TRBV7-2 and TRBJ1-1, is GAGVSQSPSNKVTEKGKDVELRCDPISGHTALYWYRQSLGQGLEFLIYFQGNSAPDKSGLPSDRFSAERTGGSVSTLTIQRTQQEDSAVYLCASSWGGVNTEAFFGQGTRLTVV.

This clonotype was counted ten times or more. The J gene is TRBJ1-5, the V gene TRBV28, with D possibly matching TRBD1 (5 bases). Looked up from germline, CDR1 is MDHEN and CDR2 is SYDVKM. The CDR3 has 15 amino acids. V was cut by 7 bases and J by 5 bases, with 18 bases left in between. The CDR3 here is CASIEGGKGHQPQHF. The DNA for the CDR3 is TGTGCCAGCATTGAGGGAGGTAAGGGGCATCAGCCCCAGCATTTT.

This clonotype was detected once. The gene calls are TRBV18 and TRBJ1-1; D might be TRBD1 (6 bases). This CDR3 region has 18 residues. Germline loops: CDR1 KGHSH, CDR2 LQKENI. V was pared by 3 bases and J by 0 bases, with 20 bases between. CDR3 residues: CASSPFGVGGYMNTEAFF. The CDR3 bases are TGTGCCAGCTCACCCTTTGGTGTAGGGGGATACATGAACACTGAAGCTTTCTTT.

This clonotype was seen repeatedly, ten times or more. The chain recombines TRBV9 with TRBJ2-7; 10 nucleotides agree with TRBD2. The V gene end was trimmed by 2 bases and the J gene end by 4 bases; junction bases not matched to a gene: 6. This CDR3 region has 15 residues. Germline CDR1 and CDR2: SGDLS and YYNGEE. The CDR3 loop is CASSVNSGRRYEQYF. CDR3 DNA: TGTGCCAGCAGCGTGAATAGCGGGAGGCGTTACGAGCAGTACTTC.

There are a few counts of this clonotype. V is TRBV20-1 and J is TRBJ1-1, with D maybe TRBD1 (5 bases). V lost 3 bases and J 1 base, leaving 15 bases between the germline ends. Germline values: CDR1 DFQATT, CDR2 SNEGSKA (reference sequence). The CDR3 is 15 amino acids. The CDR3 DNA sequence: TGCAGTGCTAGGGGGACTTTAACGTGGAACACTGAAGCTTTCTTT. Translation gives CSARGTLTWNTEAFF.

This clonotype has only a few counts. This chain connects TRBV5-5 to TRBJ1-5; D perhaps matches TRBD1 (5 bases). V shed 3 bases and J shed 3 bases, with 13 bases lying between them. The CDR3 contains 15 residues. Germline V gene data show CDR1 as SGHKS and CDR2 as YYEKEE (reference sequence). Written as DNA, the CDR3 is TGTGCCAGCAGCTCGACAGCTGGGGTCAATCAGCCCCAGCATTTT. It codes for CASSSTAGVNQPQHF.

This clonotype has at least ten counts. The chain joins TRBV28 to TRBJ2-5; the D is unclear. This CDR3 has 14 amino acids. Looked up from germline, CDR1 is MDHEN and CDR2 is SYDVKM. V was pared by 3 bases and J by 1 base, with 9 bases between. CDR3 sequence reads: CASSLAGSQETQYF. CDR3 coding DNA: TGTGCCAGCAGTTTGGCCGGATCCCAAGAGACCCAGTACTTC.

This clonotype has a count of ten or more. The CDR3 loop is CASSLSRSRQPNYGYTF. The DNA for the CDR3 is TGTGCCAGCAGTTTATCGCGTTCTCGGCAACCTAACTATGGCTACACCTTC. This chain uses TRBV27 with TRBJ1-2, with unresolved D. The germline V and J ends were trimmed by 0 bases and 0 bases, with 14 bases remaining between them. Germline assignment: CDR1 MNHEY and CDR2 SMNVEV (reference sequence). The CDR3 extends over 17 amino acids.

The count of this clonotype is one. V and J are TRBV7-9 and TRBJ2-2, with 9 nucleotides matching TRBD2. The CDR3 is 19 residues long. Germline CDR1 reads SEHNR; CDR2 reads FQNEAQ (reference sequence). The V gene end was trimmed by 5 bases and the J gene end by 1 base; junction bases not matched to a gene: 14. The DNA for the CDR3 is TGTGCCAGCAGCCCGTGGGCGATTCAAGCGGGAGGGAACACCGGGGAGCTGTTTTTT. This sequence encodes CASSPWAIQAGGNTGELFF.

This clonotype was counted at least ten times. V is TRBV6-1 and J is TRBJ2-3; tentatively, D is TRBD1 or TRBD2 (5 bases each). Germline V gives CDR1 MNHNS, CDR2 SASEGT. Between the trimmed V and J ends, which lost 5 bases and 3 bases, there was a span of 12 bases. CDR3 length: 14 residues. The DNA of the CDR3 is TGTGCCAGCAGTTCTGGGGACCGGACAGATACGCAGTATTTT. Its protein is CASSSGDRTDTQYF.

This clonotype was seen a handful of times. V and J are TRBV5-4 and TRBJ2-2; weak D call: TRBD2 (6 bases). Germline CDR1 SGHNT, CDR2 YYREEE (reference sequence). This CDR3 contains 13 residues. Trimming took 7 bases from V and 6 from J, leaving 13 bases between them. Here the CDR3 reads CASLGGAAGELFF. CDR3 bases: TGTGCCAGCCTCGGAGGGGCTGCCGGGGAGCTGTTTTTT. The variable domain in full, with the rest retrieved from reference TRBV5-4 and TRBJ2-2, is ETGVTQSPTHLIKTRGQQVTLRCSSQSGHNTVSWYQQALGQGPQFIFQYYREEENGRGNFPPRFSGLQFPNYSSELNVNALELDDSALYLCASLGGAAGELFFGEGSRLTVL.

This clonotype was observed many times. This chain joins TRBV20-1 and TRBJ2-7; possibly TRBD2 for D (6 bases). Germline V lookup: CDR1 DFQATT, CDR2 SNEGSKA (reference sequence). The CDR3 covers 15 residues. V gave up 0 bases and J gave up 5 bases, with 17 bases separating them. The CDR3 loop reads CSARDPYGSLHEQYF. In nucleotides, the CDR3 is TGCAGTGCTAGAGATCCCTACGGGAGCCTCCACGAGCAGTACTTC.

This clonotype was seen just once. The chain has TRBV20-1 and TRBJ2-3; 8 positions match TRBD2. CDR3 length: 13 amino acids. CDR1 DFQATT and CDR2 SNEGSKA come from the germline V gene (reference sequence). The junction had 6 bases not matched to a gene; V was cut back by 7 bases and J by 3 bases. This CDR3 reads CSGSAGETDTQYF. The DNA of the CDR3 is TGCAGTGGATCAGCGGGAGAGACAGATACGCAGTATTTT.

In its sample, this clonotype was seen many times. This chain joins TRBV20-1 and TRBJ2-1; D gene ambiguous. CDR3 length equals 11 residues. Trimming removed 5 bases from V and 4 bases from J, with 6 bases in between. Germline values: CDR1 DFQATT, CDR2 SNEGSKA (reference sequence). CDR3 sequence (DNA): TGCAGTGCTCCTACTTACAATGAGCAGTTCTTC. This sequence encodes CSAPTYNEQFF.

In its sample, this clonotype was seen many times. V gene TRBV6-1 combines with J gene TRBJ2-6; no reliable D call. In germline, CDR1 is MNHNS, CDR2 SASEGT. The V gene lost 6 bases and the J gene lost 4 bases, with 19 bases spanning the gap. The CDR3 totals 17 residues. The CDR3: CASSPRALKAGANVLTF. The DNA of the CDR3 is TGTGCCAGCAGCCCCCGGGCCCTTAAGGCCGGGGCCAACGTCCTGACTTTC.

This clonotype has a count of ten or more. The chain couples TRBV20-1 to TRBJ2-5, with D uncertain. The V gene lost 5 bases and the J gene lost 0 bases, with 19 bases spanning the gap. The germline gives CDR1 DFQATT, CDR2 SNEGSKA (reference sequence). The CDR3 spans 16 residues. CDR3: CSASADGTSYQETQYF. In DNA form, the CDR3 reads TGCAGTGCTTCCGCCGACGGCACATCGTACCAAGAGACCCAGTACTTC.

The rearrangement joins TRBV25-1 to TRBJ2-5; 9 nucleotides agree with TRBD1. Trimming took 4 bases from V and 4 from J; bases not matched to a gene: 7. The CDR3 length is 15 residues. The germline V gene encodes CDR1 MGHDK and CDR2 SYGVNS. In DNA, the CDR3 is TGTGCCAGCAGTGCGTCGTTGGGACAGGGAGAGACCCAGTACTTC. Protein: CASSASLGQGETQYF.

This clonotype has a count of ten or more. CDR3 amino acids: CASADSGGPGVGDTQYF. CDR3 nucleotides: TGTGCCAGCGCGGATAGTGGAGGCCCGGGAGTCGGGGATACGCAGTATTTT. V usage is TRBV6-2 or TRBV6-3 and J usage is TRBJ2-3; TRBD2 is a possible D gene (6 bases). V dropped 8 bases and J dropped 6 bases, with 27 bases sitting between them. CDR3 length equals 17 residues. CDR1 is MNHEY and CDR2 is SVGEGT in the germline V gene.

In this sample, this clonotype turned up a few times. The V gene is TRBV7-8, the J gene TRBJ2-4; D is unresolved. The CDR3 is 13 residues long. Looked up from germline, CDR1 is SGHVS and CDR2 is FQNEAQ. Trimming removed 1 base from V and 1 base from J, with 2 bases in between. CDR3 nucleotides: TGTGCCAGCAGCTTAGGCGCCAAAAACATTCAGTACTTC. This translates into CASSLGAKNIQYF.

This clonotype has at least ten counts. The J gene is TRBJ1-5, the V gene TRBV28, with TRBD1 matching 8 bases. CDR3 length: 15 residues. After removal of 2 bases from V and 6 bases from J, the junction contained 6 bases not matched to a gene. Germline values: CDR1 MDHEN, CDR2 SYDVKM. CDR3 sequence reads: CASSLSGQGIQPQHF. CDR3 DNA: TGTGCCAGCAGTTTAAGCGGACAGGGTATTCAGCCCCAGCATTTT.